This section outlines one T cell receptor (beta chain) sequence together with its context. Its antigen has not been determined. Within one base of it there is no much larger clone, and no base qualities were kept. This entry comes from a study of human thymus T cells (dated by TCRdb to the early 2020s). With respect to the entire study: The study used 7 or 8 infant thymus samples plus four related peripheral blood samples to characterize TCR alpha and beta repertoires. Donor ages ranging from about 6 to 250 days were recorded, and six or seven male and two female infants were included in the cohort. Broad study findings and their caveats: Thymus samples yielded on average approximately 840,000 unique TCRB clonotypes, compared with 80,000 to 95,000 from blood samples. Usage of V and J gene segments appeared to be biased in both the thymic and the peripheral blood repertoires.

Taken from cysteine to phenylalanine, the CDR3 has 16 residues. The sequence is cut down to CDR3 DNA, 48 bases in frame from base 1. Reading the germline V gene gives CDR1 SGHNT and CDR2 YENEEA. Germline trimming: 2 bases from V, 3 bases from J; junction bases outside gene matches: 6. The immunoSEQ multiplex PCR assay was used to amplify the TCRB and TCRAD loci from a standardized quantity of quality-controlled genomic DNA. The amplicons covered the V(D)J region and were long enough to include the CDR3 and to identify the V and J genes. The commercial immunoSEQ service was used to sequence amplicons on an Illumina platform. Under the source paper's analysis protocol: Primer bias and sequencing errors were corrected as previously described, and TCRAD and TCRB were defined on the basis of the IMGT database. The repertoires were analysed using immunoSEQ Analyzer 3.0 and VDJTools for basic statistics, V/J segment usage, diversity estimates, rarefaction and pairwise overlap. Chao1, ChaoE, Efron-Thisted, Shannon and inverse Simpson indices were used to estimate diversity, which was also estimated on datasets down-sampled to the smallest sample. Repertoire overlap used strict matching of CDR3 nucleotide sequence, V gene and J gene, with Jaccard-based multidimensional scaling clustering. The source is immuneACCESS, and TCRdb retained only in-frame sequences with V and J called. Part of the clones is not carried over; for the studies checked, unresolved V genes explain less than half of this, and the remainder is unexplained. V and J calls and clone size are as listed in that table; D and trimming were resolved from the DNA. Across this sample there are roughly 54,000 clones, with approximately 95% seen only once. The ten most abundant clones make up over 5% of the sample.

The donors were immunologically healthy infants in Finland who had open corrective cardiac surgery for congenital heart defects. For four of the eight donors, a small roughly 0.45-1 mL aliquot of peripheral blood was collected during surgery. Genomic DNA from blood samples was extracted from all available leukocytes rather than from a fixed cell number. ACK lysis buffer was used to remove erythrocytes from the blood, and the remaining leukocytes were kept as pellets at -70 degrees C. Genomic DNA was extracted from frozen cell pellets with a QIAsymphony instrument. The receptor chain draws on TRBV11-3 and TRBJ1-1; 10 junctional bases match TRBD1. Sequencing was performed on blood. The receptor was isolated from a boy less than two years old with a congenital heart defect but otherwise immunologically healthy. The DNA sequence is given as TGTGCCAGCAGCTTATCCGCCGGGACAGGGGACACTGAAGCTTTCTTT. Its amino acids are CASSLSAGTGDTEAFF.